The present TCR beta chain was sequenced within a study of patients and donors after allogeneic stem cell transplantation. This clonotype was seen repeatedly, ten times or more. TCRdb re-analysed the RT-PCR reads in MiXCR, keeping a single row per CDR3 protein. The profile shows fewer than 75,000 distinct CDR3 sequences, 13% of them singletons. Between the trimmed V and J ends, which lost 7 bases and 8 bases, there was a span of 18 bases. This CDR3 has 14 residues. Germline values: CDR1 ENHRY, CDR2 SYGVKD. J is TRBJ2-1 and V is TRBV10-3; tentatively, D is TRBD1 (5 bases). This TCR was recovered from a human donor who was either an allogeneic HSCT recipient or a stem cell or donor lymphocyte infusion donor (not recorded which). It is not recorded whose cells these are; they may come from a transplant donor. Sequencing input: blood, either unsorted or a sorted T cell fraction (not recorded which). The CDR3 DNA reads TGTGCCATCAACGCCCGGACATCCCTCGATGAGCAGTTCTTC. It translates to CAINARTSLDEQFF.